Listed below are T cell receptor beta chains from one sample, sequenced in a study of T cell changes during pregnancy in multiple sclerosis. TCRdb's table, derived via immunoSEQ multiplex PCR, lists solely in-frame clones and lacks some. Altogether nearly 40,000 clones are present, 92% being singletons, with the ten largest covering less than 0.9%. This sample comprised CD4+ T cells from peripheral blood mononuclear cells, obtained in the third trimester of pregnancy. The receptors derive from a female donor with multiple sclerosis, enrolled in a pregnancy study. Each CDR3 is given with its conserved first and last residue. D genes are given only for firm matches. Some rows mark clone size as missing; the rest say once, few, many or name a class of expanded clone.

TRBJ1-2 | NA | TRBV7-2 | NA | CASSLVLYGYTF | TGTGCCAGCAGCTTAGTCCTCTATGGCTACACCTTC
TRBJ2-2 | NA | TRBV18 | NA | CASSFWAPSNTGELFF | TGTGCCAGCTCGTTCTGGGCTCCATCCAACACCGGGGAGCTGTTTTTT
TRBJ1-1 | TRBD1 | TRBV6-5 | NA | CASTGGRWNTEAFF | TGTGCCAGTACAGGGGGGCGGTGGAACACTGAAGCTTTCTTT
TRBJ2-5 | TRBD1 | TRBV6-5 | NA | CASSSPGQEETQYF | TGTGCCAGCAGTTCCCCGGGACAGGAAGAGACCCAGTACTTC
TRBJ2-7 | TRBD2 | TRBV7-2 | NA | CASSLAGGPSGQYF | TGTGCCAGCAGCTTAGCGGGAGGGCCCTCGGGGCAGTACTTC
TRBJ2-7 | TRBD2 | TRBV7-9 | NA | CASSLDGGGAYEQYF | TGTGCCAGCAGCTTAGATGGGGGAGGGGCCTACGAGCAGTACTTC
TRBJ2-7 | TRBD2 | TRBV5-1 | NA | CASSLLATSYEQYF | TGCGCCAGCAGCTTACTAGCGACCTCCTACGAGCAGTACTTC
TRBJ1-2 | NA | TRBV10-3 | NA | CAISGERAPNYGYTF | TGTGCCATCAGTGGAGAGCGGGCGCCGAACTATGGCTACACCTTC
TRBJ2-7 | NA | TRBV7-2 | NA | CASSLDRAEQYF | TGTGCCAGCAGCTTAGACAGGGCCGAGCAGTACTTC
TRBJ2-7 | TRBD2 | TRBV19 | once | CASSDLAGSYEQYF | TGTGCCAGTAGTGACCTAGCGGGGTCCTACGAGCAGTACTTC
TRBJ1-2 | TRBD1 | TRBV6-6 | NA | CASRQGSYGYTF | TGTGCCAGCCGACAGGGATCGTATGGCTACACCTTC
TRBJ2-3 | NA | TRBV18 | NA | CASSPISYTDTQYF | TGTGCCAGCTCACCAATTAGCTACACAGATACGCAGTATTTT
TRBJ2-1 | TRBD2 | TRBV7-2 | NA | CASSSPRGTSGTYNEQFF | TGTGCCAGCAGCTCACCGAGAGGGACTAGCGGGACCTACAATGAGCAGTTCTTC
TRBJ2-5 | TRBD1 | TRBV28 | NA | CASIPGTGQETQYF | TGTGCCAGCATTCCCGGGACAGGGCAAGAGACCCAGTACTTC
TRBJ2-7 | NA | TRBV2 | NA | CASSSGAYEQYF | TGTGCCAGCAGTTCAGGGGCCTACGAGCAGTACTTC
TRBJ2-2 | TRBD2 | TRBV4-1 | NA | CASSQGRAGVNTGELFF | TGCGCCAGCAGCCAAGGGCGGGCGGGAGTAAACACCGGGGAGCTGTTTTTT
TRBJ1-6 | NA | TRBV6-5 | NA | CASSRQPHNSPLHF | TGTGCCAGCAGTAGACAGCCTCATAATTCACCCCTCCACTTT
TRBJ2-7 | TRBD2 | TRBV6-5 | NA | CASRVAGGVYEQYF | TGTGCCAGCAGGGTAGCGGGAGGGGTCTACGAGCAGTACTTC
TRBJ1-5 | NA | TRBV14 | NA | CASSPGSGRGETQHF | TGTGCCAGCAGCCCTGGGAGTGGGAGGGGAGAGACCCAGCATTTT
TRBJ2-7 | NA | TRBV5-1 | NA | CASSSYQDYEQYF | TGCGCCAGCAGCTCCTACCAGGACTACGAGCAGTACTTC
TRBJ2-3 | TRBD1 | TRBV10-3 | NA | CAISDVIAGQGADTQYF | TGTGCCATCAGTGACGTCATTGCCGGACAGGGAGCAGATACGCAGTATTTT
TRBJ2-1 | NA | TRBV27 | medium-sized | CASSHRSGTYNEQFF | TGTGCCAGCAGTCACCGGTCAGGGACTTACAATGAGCAGTTCTTC
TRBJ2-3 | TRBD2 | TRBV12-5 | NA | CASGGLAGGPSTDTQYF | TGTGCTAGTGGGGGACTAGCGGGAGGGCCGAGCACAGATACGCAGTATTTT
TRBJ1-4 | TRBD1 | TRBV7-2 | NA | CASSPWTGSGEKLFF | TGTGCCAGCAGCCCCTGGACAGGGTCTGGGGAAAAACTGTTTTTT
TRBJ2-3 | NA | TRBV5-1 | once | CASKKDTTDTQYF | TGCGCCAGCAAAAAAGACACGACAGATACGCAGTATTTT
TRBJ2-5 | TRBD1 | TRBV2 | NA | CASSSELTGTETQYF | TGTGCCAGCAGCTCCGAACTGACAGGGACAGAGACCCAGTACTTC
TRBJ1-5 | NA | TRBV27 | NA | CASSFTGIGDQPQHF | TGTGCCAGCAGTTTTACAGGGATAGGGGATCAGCCCCAGCATTTT